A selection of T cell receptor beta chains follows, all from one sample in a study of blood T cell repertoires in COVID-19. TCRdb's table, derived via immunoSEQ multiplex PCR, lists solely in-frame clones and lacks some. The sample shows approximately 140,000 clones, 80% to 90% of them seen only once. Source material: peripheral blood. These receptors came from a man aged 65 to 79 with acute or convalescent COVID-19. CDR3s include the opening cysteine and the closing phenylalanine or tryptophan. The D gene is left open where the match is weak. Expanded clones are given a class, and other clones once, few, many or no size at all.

CDR3 DNA: TGTGCCAGCAGGCCAGGGGGATCTACGCAGTATTTT
CDR3 protein: CASRPGGSTQYF
D gene: TRBD1
V gene: TRBV6-5
J gene: TRBJ2-3
clone size: .

CDR3 DNA: TGTGCCAGTAGTGGTTCGACAGGGGGCGGGAGCAATCAGCCCCAGCATTTT
CDR3 protein: CASSGSTGGGSNQPQHF
D gene: TRBD1
V gene: TRBV19
J gene: TRBJ1-5
clone size: .

CDR3 DNA: TGCGCCAGCAGCACCGGACAGGGGGCAGAGACCCAGTACTTC
CDR3 protein: CASSTGQGAETQYF
D gene: TRBD1
V gene: TRBV5-1
J gene: TRBJ2-5
clone size: .

CDR3 DNA: TGTGCCAGTACCCCGACAGGGACCTATGGCTACACCTTC
CDR3 protein: CASTPTGTYGYTF
D gene: TRBD1
V gene: TRBV19
J gene: TRBJ1-2
clone size: .

CDR3 DNA: TGTGCCAGTGGGAGCGATCTGGCCTACGAGCAGTACTTC
CDR3 protein: CASGSDLAYEQYF
D gene: .
V gene: TRBV19
J gene: TRBJ2-7
clone size: .

CDR3 DNA: TGTGCCTGGAGCGGCAGGGGGGCTACCTACGAGCAGTACTTC
CDR3 protein: CAWSGRGATYEQYF
D gene: .
V gene: TRBV30
J gene: TRBJ2-7
clone size: .

CDR3 DNA: TGTGCCAGCAGTTTAAGGGGGATAAGTGAAAAACTGTTTTTT
CDR3 protein: CASSLRGISEKLFF
D gene: .
V gene: TRBV28
J gene: TRBJ1-4
clone size: .

CDR3 DNA: TGTGCCAGCAGTTCACAGGGGGCACATGAGCAGTTCTTC
CDR3 protein: CASSSQGAHEQFF
D gene: TRBD1
V gene: TRBV6-5
J gene: TRBJ2-1
clone size: .

CDR3 DNA: TGTGCCAGCAGCCTAGGGGGACTGAATCAGCCCCAGCATTTT
CDR3 protein: CASSLGGLNQPQHF
D gene: .
V gene: TRBV7-9
J gene: TRBJ1-5
clone size: few

CDR3 DNA: TGCAGCGTGAAGGGACACACCAACACTGAAGCTTTCTTT
CDR3 protein: CSVKGHTNTEAFF
D gene: .
V gene: TRBV29-1
J gene: TRBJ1-1
clone size: .

CDR3 DNA: TGTGCTAGCAGCTTTGCGGTTGGGGAGACCCAGTACTTC
CDR3 protein: CASSFAVGETQYF
D gene: .
V gene: TRBV7-7
J gene: TRBJ2-5
clone size: .

CDR3 DNA: TGTGCCAGCAGCCTCTCCAATGAGCAGTTCTTC
CDR3 protein: CASSLSNEQFF
D gene: .
V gene: TRBV7-6
J gene: TRBJ2-1
clone size: .

CDR3 DNA: TGCGCCAGCAGCACCGGACAGGGGGCGGGCACTGAAGCTTTCTTT
CDR3 protein: CASSTGQGAGTEAFF
D gene: TRBD1
V gene: TRBV5-1
J gene: TRBJ1-1
clone size: .

CDR3 DNA: TGTGCCACCAGCAGAGGTGATCTAGCGGGAGGAGGAGAGACCCAGTACTTC
CDR3 protein: CATSRGDLAGGGETQYF
D gene: TRBD2
V gene: TRBV15
J gene: TRBJ2-5
clone size: .

CDR3 DNA: TGTGCCACCAGTGGCGCACTAGCGGGGGACACAGATACGCAGTATTTT
CDR3 protein: CATSGALAGDTDTQYF
D gene: TRBD2
V gene: TRBV24-1
J gene: TRBJ2-3
clone size: .

CDR3 DNA: TGTGCCAGCAGTTTAATTATAGGGACTACCTCTCAAGAGACCCAGTACTTC
CDR3 protein: CASSLIIGTTSQETQYF
D gene: TRBD2
V gene: TRBV28
J gene: TRBJ2-5
clone size: few

CDR3 DNA: TGCAGTGCCAGTAACAGGGTCACCGGGGAGCTGTTTTTT
CDR3 protein: CSASNRVTGELFF
D gene: .
V gene: TRBV20-1
J gene: TRBJ2-2
clone size: .

CDR3 DNA: TGCGCCAGCAGCTTGGCCGGGGAGAGCACCGGGGAGCTGTTTTTT
CDR3 protein: CASSLAGESTGELFF
D gene: .
V gene: TRBV5-1
J gene: TRBJ2-2
clone size: .

CDR3 DNA: TGCGCCAGCAGCTTGAGAGGTGAGGGGGCCGGGGAGCAGTACTTC
CDR3 protein: CASSLRGEGAGEQYF
D gene: TRBD1
V gene: TRBV5-1
J gene: TRBJ2-7
clone size: .

CDR3 DNA: TGTGCCAGCAGCCAAGAGGGGATAGCGGAAGAGACCCAGTACTTC
CDR3 protein: CASSQEGIAEETQYF
D gene: .
V gene: TRBV3-1/TRBV3-2
J gene: TRBJ2-5
clone size: .

CDR3 DNA: TGTGCCAGCAGCCAAGAAAGGACTAGCGGGAGCTACGAGCAGTACTTC
CDR3 protein: CASSQERTSGSYEQYF
D gene: TRBD2
V gene: TRBV4-2
J gene: TRBJ2-7
clone size: .

CDR3 DNA: TGTGCCAGCAGCTTAGACCGACAGTACAATGAGCAGTTCTTC
CDR3 protein: CASSLDRQYNEQFF
D gene: .
V gene: TRBV7-8
J gene: TRBJ2-1
clone size: .

CDR3 DNA: TGCAGCGTTGAACTAGGGGGCCCCAATTCACCCCTCCACTTT
CDR3 protein: CSVELGGPNSPLHF
D gene: TRBD1
V gene: TRBV29-1
J gene: TRBJ1-6
clone size: .

CDR3 DNA: TGTGCCACCCAGAGGACAGGGGACATGAACACTGAAGCTTTCTTT
CDR3 protein: CATQRTGDMNTEAFF
D gene: TRBD1
V gene: TRBV10-3
J gene: TRBJ1-1
clone size: .

CDR3 DNA: TGTGCCAGCAGCTTAGCGGGAGGGCCTACGCAGTATTTT
CDR3 protein: CASSLAGGPTQYF
D gene: TRBD2
V gene: TRBV11-1
J gene: TRBJ2-3
clone size: .

CDR3 DNA: TGCGCCAGCAGCTTGGCCAATCGGGTCTCTGGGGCCAACGTCCTGACTTTC
CDR3 protein: CASSLANRVSGANVLTF
D gene: .
V gene: TRBV5-1
J gene: TRBJ2-6
clone size: .

CDR3 DNA: TGTGCCAGCAGCTTAGGGAGGACAGGGTGGTCCTACGAGCAGTACTTC
CDR3 protein: CASSLGRTGWSYEQYF
D gene: TRBD1
V gene: TRBV7-8
J gene: TRBJ2-7
clone size: .

CDR3 DNA: TGTGCCAGCAGCCAAGATCAGACCCTAGCGGGGGTGGCCGGGGAGCTGTTTTTT
CDR3 protein: CASSQDQTLAGVAGELFF
D gene: TRBD2
V gene: TRBV3-1/TRBV3-2
J gene: TRBJ2-2
clone size: once

CDR3 DNA: TGTGCCAGCACCGAAGGGGGTAGAAACGAGCAGTACTTC
CDR3 protein: CASTEGGRNEQYF
D gene: .
V gene: TRBV11-1
J gene: TRBJ2-7
clone size: .

CDR3 DNA: TGTGCCAGCACCCAGTTGGATACGCAGTATTTT
CDR3 protein: CASTQLDTQYF
D gene: .
V gene: TRBV7-9
J gene: TRBJ2-3
clone size: .

CDR3 DNA: TGTGCCAGCAGTGAGGCCGGGACAGGGTATCAGCCCCAGCATTTT
CDR3 protein: CASSEAGTGYQPQHF
D gene: TRBD1
V gene: TRBV27
J gene: TRBJ1-5
clone size: .

CDR3 DNA: TGTGCCAGCAGCTTAACTAGCGGAGATACGCAGTATTTT
CDR3 protein: CASSLTSGDTQYF
D gene: TRBD2
V gene: TRBV7-2
J gene: TRBJ2-3
clone size: .

CDR3 DNA: TGTGCCAGCAGCTTATTACAGAGCCCCTACAATGAGCAGTTCTTC
CDR3 protein: CASSLLQSPYNEQFF
D gene: .
V gene: TRBV7-6
J gene: TRBJ2-1
clone size: .

CDR3 DNA: TGTGCCAGTAGCCTACAGGGGGCGACCACTGAAGCTTTCTTT
CDR3 protein: CASSLQGATTEAFF
D gene: TRBD1
V gene: TRBV19
J gene: TRBJ1-1
clone size: .

CDR3 DNA: TGTGCCAGCAGCTTAGGGTCCAGGGGCGGGGAAAAACTGTTTTTT
CDR3 protein: CASSLGSRGGEKLFF
D gene: .
V gene: TRBV7-6
J gene: TRBJ1-4
clone size: .

CDR3 DNA: TGTGCCAGCAGGGACTACAGGACGACTAATGAAAAACTGTTTTTT
CDR3 protein: CASRDYRTTNEKLFF
D gene: .
V gene: TRBV6-6
J gene: TRBJ1-4
clone size: .

CDR3 DNA: TGTGCCAGCAGCCGTTCCGGGACAGGGAACACCGGGGAGCTGTTTTTT
CDR3 protein: CASSRSGTGNTGELFF
D gene: TRBD1
V gene: TRBV11-3
J gene: TRBJ2-2
clone size: .

CDR3 DNA: TGTGCCAGCAAAGGAGGAACCGGACTAGTATCCGGGGAGCTGTTTTTT
CDR3 protein: CASKGGTGLVSGELFF
D gene: TRBD2
V gene: TRBV27
J gene: TRBJ2-2
clone size: .

CDR3 DNA: TGTGCCAGCAGTTCCAGACAGGGGTCTGCGGGCTACACCTTC
CDR3 protein: CASSSRQGSAGYTF
D gene: TRBD1
V gene: TRBV27
J gene: TRBJ1-2
clone size: .

CDR3 DNA: TGTGCCAGTAGGAGAAGTAATGAAAAACTGTTTTTT
CDR3 protein: CASRRSNEKLFF
D gene: .
V gene: TRBV19
J gene: TRBJ1-4
clone size: few

CDR3 DNA: TGTGCCAGCAGTACCCTGACTAGCGGCCAAGAGACCCAGTACTTC
CDR3 protein: CASSTLTSGQETQYF
D gene: TRBD2
V gene: TRBV28
J gene: TRBJ2-5
clone size: .

CDR3 DNA: TGTGCCAGCAGCTCTATAGGGGGCACTGAAGCTTTCTTT
CDR3 protein: CASSSIGGTEAFF
D gene: .
V gene: TRBV6-1
J gene: TRBJ1-1
clone size: .

CDR3 DNA: TGTGCCAGCAGTTTAGGGGCAGGGGTAAACACCATATATTTT
CDR3 protein: CASSLGAGVNTIYF
D gene: .
V gene: TRBV28
J gene: TRBJ1-3
clone size: .

CDR3 DNA: TGTGCCAGCAGTAGCAGGACTAGCGGGAGCGAGACCCAGTACTTC
CDR3 protein: CASSSRTSGSETQYF
D gene: TRBD2
V gene: TRBV27
J gene: TRBJ2-5
clone size: .

CDR3 DNA: TGTGCCAGCAGGTCCACAGGGGAGTATGGCTACACCTTC
CDR3 protein: CASRSTGEYGYTF
D gene: TRBD1
V gene: TRBV28
J gene: TRBJ1-2
clone size: .

CDR3 DNA: TGTGCCAGCAGCCGGCCCCTACAGGGGGTCTACAATGAGCAGTTCTTC
CDR3 protein: CASSRPLQGVYNEQFF
D gene: TRBD1
V gene: TRBV28
J gene: TRBJ2-1
clone size: .

CDR3 DNA: TGTGCCAGCAGTACCCTAGCGAGCTCCTACAATGAGCAGTTCTTC
CDR3 protein: CASSTLASSYNEQFF
D gene: .
V gene: TRBV6-6
J gene: TRBJ2-1
clone size: .

CDR3 DNA: TGTGCCAGCAGCCAAGATGGGGGGACTCCTCCGGATACGCAGTATTTT
CDR3 protein: CASSQDGGTPPDTQYF
D gene: .
V gene: TRBV3-1/TRBV3-2
J gene: TRBJ2-3
clone size: .

CDR3 DNA: TGTGCCAGTAGCCCACTACCGGGACAGAAAAACTATGGCTACACCTTC
CDR3 protein: CASSPLPGQKNYGYTF
D gene: TRBD1
V gene: TRBV19
J gene: TRBJ1-2
clone size: .

CDR3 DNA: TGTGCCAGCAGCCAACCTACTAGCGGGAGGGCCTACAATGAGCAGTTCTTC
CDR3 protein: CASSQPTSGRAYNEQFF
D gene: TRBD2
V gene: TRBV3-1/TRBV3-2
J gene: TRBJ2-1
clone size: .

CDR3 DNA: TGTGCCAGTAGTATAGCGCAGGGGGCCTCTGAAGCTTTCTTT
CDR3 protein: CASSIAQGASEAFF
D gene: TRBD1
V gene: TRBV19
J gene: TRBJ1-1
clone size: .

CDR3 DNA: TGTGCCAGCAGTACGACAGGGAACTATGGCTACACCTTC
CDR3 protein: CASSTTGNYGYTF
D gene: TRBD1
V gene: TRBV12-3/TRBV12-4
J gene: TRBJ1-2
clone size: .

CDR3 DNA: TGTGCCGCGACAGGGGGTTCCTACGAGCAGTACTTC
CDR3 protein: CAATGGSYEQYF
D gene: TRBD1
V gene: TRBV10-3
J gene: TRBJ2-7
clone size: .

CDR3 DNA: TGCGCCAGCAGCCAAGATCCAGGAACTAACTATGGCTACACCTTC
CDR3 protein: CASSQDPGTNYGYTF
D gene: .
V gene: TRBV4-3
J gene: TRBJ1-2
clone size: .

CDR3 DNA: TGTGCCAGCAGCTTTCCGGGACAGGGGGCGTTTGGGACCTACAATGAGCAGTTCTTC
CDR3 protein: CASSFPGQGAFGTYNEQFF
D gene: TRBD1
V gene: TRBV5-6
J gene: TRBJ2-1
clone size: .

CDR3 DNA: TGTGCCAGCAGTTTATCGTCCGGACAGGGGCCAGAGCAGTACTTC
CDR3 protein: CASSLSSGQGPEQYF
D gene: TRBD1
V gene: TRBV27
J gene: TRBJ2-7
clone size: .

CDR3 DNA: TGTGCCAGCAGCGTAGCGGCAGGTTTGACCGGGGAGCTGTTTTTT
CDR3 protein: CASSVAAGLTGELFF
D gene: .
V gene: TRBV9
J gene: TRBJ2-2
clone size: .

CDR3 DNA: TGTGCCAGCAGCTTGGGACTAGCGGGAGTATCGGATACGCAGTATTTT
CDR3 protein: CASSLGLAGVSDTQYF
D gene: TRBD2
V gene: TRBV5-4
J gene: TRBJ2-3
clone size: .

CDR3 DNA: TGTGCCAGCAGACAGGCACAGGGCAATGAGCAGTTCTTC
CDR3 protein: CASRQAQGNEQFF
D gene: .
V gene: TRBV3-1/TRBV3-2
J gene: TRBJ2-1
clone size: .